This T cell receptor beta chain was sequenced for a study of blood T cell repertoires in COVID-19. Study as a whole: COVID-19 samples from acute and convalescent phases originated in the United States, Italy and Spain. PBMCs, B-cell-depleted T cells, or T cells provided the cDNA or gDNA that made up the material.

This CDR3 contains 17 residues. From germline, CDR1 is SGHDT and CDR2 YYEEEE. V was pared by 4 bases and J by 0 bases, with 18 bases between. Here immunoSEQ multiplex PCR was the method, and the copy in TCRdb shows in-frame clones only, minus some. The sample includes around 260,000 clones, about 85% of them seen just once. The chain joins TRBV5-6 to TRBJ2-3; no clear D. The TCR was taken from a human donor in a cohort sampled during active COVID-19. Specimen: peripheral blood. The CDR3 coding sequence is TGTGCCAGCAGCCCAGCCCCGACATACTCAAGCACAGATACGCAGTATTTT. Amino acids: CASSPAPTYSSTDTQYF.